This is a list of T cell receptor beta chains from one sample in a study of Graves' ophthalmopathy and Graves' hyperthyroidism. TCRdb re-called the multiplex PCR reads through MiXCR, storing one row per CDR3 protein. The sample holds almost 750,000 distinct CDR3 sequences, 40% seen once. Sequencing was done on a sample of peripheral blood. Receptors originate from an adult man with Graves' ophthalmopathy. Each CDR3 is given with its conserved first and last residue. A D gene is named only where the DNA matches it firmly. Expanded clones get a size class; other rows say once, few or many, or leave the size out.

V,J,size,D,DNA,CDR3
TRBV6-6,TRBJ1-1,few,NA,TGTGCCAGCAGGGGGACGGTTTCGGCTTTCTTT,CASRGTVSAFF
TRBV15,TRBJ2-7,NA,TRBD1,TGTGCCACCAGCAGAGATCTCGGGACAGGGGCCTACGAGCAGTACTTT,CATSRDLGTGAYEQYF
TRBV7-2,TRBJ1-5,few,NA,TGTGCCAGCAGCTTAGATGGGGTTAGAGGTCAGCCCCAGCATTTT,CASSLDGVRGQPQHF
TRBV6-5,TRBJ2-7,NA,NA,TGTGCCAGCAGTTACGGGGGAAGACACGTAGCCTACGAGCAGTACTTC,CASSYGGRHVAYEQYF
TRBV5-1,TRBJ2-5,NA,NA,TGCGCCAGCAGCTCCTCCCCGGGAGTCTTTGAGACCCAGTACTTC,CASSSSPGVFETQYF
TRBV29-1,TRBJ1-1,NA,NA,TGCAGCAAACCAGGGGACACTGAAGCTTTCTTT,CSKPGDTEAFF
TRBV7-2,TRBJ1-2,few,TRBD1,TGTGCCAGCAGCCAAGTGATCCGGACAGGGGATGGCTACACCTTC,CASSQVIRTGDGYTF
TRBV25-1,TRBJ2-5,many,NA,TGTGCCAGCAGTATTTCCGGGACCTCAGAGGCCCAGTACTTC,CASSISGTSEAQYF
TRBV10-2,TRBJ2-7,NA,TRBD1,TGCGCCAGCAGGGAGACAGGGGGCGCCGGTGACGAGCAGTACTTC,CASRETGGAGDEQYF
TRBV28,TRBJ1-2,many,NA,TGTGCCAGCCGACAGTACGGGTATGGCTACACCTTC,CASRQYGYGYTF
TRBV7-9,TRBJ2-2,many,NA,TGTGCCAGCAGCTACGGGCCGAACACCGGGGAGCTGTTTTTT,CASSYGPNTGELFF
TRBV14,TRBJ2-1,NA,NA,TGTGCCAGCAGCCTACCCGGGTACAATGAGCAGTTCTTC,CASSLPGYNEQFF
TRBV7-2,TRBJ2-5,few,NA,TGTGCCAGCAGCTCTTCTTATAGAGAGACCCAGTACTTC,CASSSSYRETQYF
TRBV20-1,TRBJ1-6,NA,NA,TGCAGTGCTAGAGATTTAGAAAATAATTCACCCCTCCACTTT,CSARDLENNSPLHF
TRBV5-1,TRBJ2-7,NA,NA,TGCGCCAGCAGGGAGGGGTCCGAGCAGTACTTC,CASREGSEQYF
TRBV7-9,TRBJ1-1,few,NA,TGTGCCAGCAGCTTCGCAGCGGACACTGAAGCTTTCTTT,CASSFAADTEAFF
TRBV10-3,TRBJ2-2,few,NA,TGTGCCATCAGTGAGAGGGCGGGCGGCACCGGGGAGCTGTTTTTT,CAISERAGGTGELFF
TRBV7-9,TRBJ2-7,NA,TRBD2,TGTGCCAGCAGCTTAAGCGGGAGGGCCTCCCACGAGCAGTACTTC,CASSLSGRASHEQYF
TRBV7-2,TRBJ2-7,many,NA,TGTGCCAGCAGCTTAGCGCCAGCCTACGAGCAGTACTTC,CASSLAPAYEQYF
TRBV11-2,TRBJ2-7,NA,TRBD1,TGTGCCAGCAGCTCAGGACAGGGTTGGCACGAGCAGTACTTC,CASSSGQGWHEQYF
TRBV4-2,TRBJ1-2,NA,TRBD1,TGTGCCAGCAGCCAAGCCTCCGGGACAGGGCCTAACTATGGCTACACCTTC,CASSQASGTGPNYGYTF
TRBV25-1,TRBJ2-7,few,TRBD1,TGTGCCAGCAGTGAAGGGACAGGGCTTTATGAGCAGTACTTC,CASSEGTGLYEQYF
TRBV2,TRBJ2-7,NA,TRBD1,TGTGCCAGCCAATCTCAAGGGGGCGGTAACTACGAGCAGTACTTC,CASQSQGGGNYEQYF
TRBV6-5,TRBJ1-1,NA,NA,TGTGCCAGCAGTCTTTGGACTGGAGGAACTGAAGCTTTCTTT,CASSLWTGGTEAFF
TRBV2,TRBJ2-5,NA,NA,TGTGCCAGCAGTGAAGGGCGGGACCAAGAGACCCAGTACTTC,CASSEGRDQETQYF
TRBV7-9,TRBJ1-4,many,NA,TGTGCCAGCAGCTTAGATGAAAAACTGTTTTTT,CASSLDEKLFF
TRBV29-1,TRBJ2-3,many,NA,TGCAGCGTTGGATCGGGGGGCCCCGTGACGCAGTATTTT,CSVGSGGPVTQYF
TRBV7-2,TRBJ2-7,NA,NA,TGTGCCAGCAGCGAAATGGGTACCTACGAGCAGTACTTC,CASSEMGTYEQYF
TRBV10-3,TRBJ1-1,many,NA,TGTGCCACGGGAGCAGCACGGGACACTGAAGCTTTCTTT,CATGAARDTEAFF
TRBV15,TRBJ2-3,NA,NA,TGTGCCACCAGCAGTTCGTATTGGGGAGGTACTAGCACAGATACGCAGTATTTT,CATSSSYWGGTSTDTQYF
TRBV7-6,TRBJ2-5,NA,NA,TGTGCCAGCAGTGAAAGAGGACACCGGACGGTGAGGGAGACCCAGTACTTC,CASSERGHRTVRETQYF
TRBV9,TRBJ1-5,NA,NA,TGTGCCAGCAGCGTAGATCGGCGAGGGTTTAGCAATCAGCCCCAGCATTTT,CASSVDRRGFSNQPQHF
TRBV29-1,TRBJ2-5,once,NA,TGCAGCGTTGAAGTAGAGGGGACGGAGACCCAGTACTTC,CSVEVEGTETQYF
TRBV7-9,TRBJ1-2,NA,NA,TGTGCCAGCAGCCCCGCCTCGTTAAGAGGAGTCGACAGGCTCGCTAACTATGGCTACACCTTC,CASSPASLRGVDRLANYGYTF
TRBV10-3,TRBJ1-6,NA,NA,TGTGCCAGCAGTTACTCGGCAGCTAGCTCCTATAATTCACCCCTCCACTTT,CASSYSAASSYNSPLHF
TRBV20-1,TRBJ2-7,many,NA,TGCAGTGCTAGCGGACAGTCCTACGAGCAGTACTTC,CSASGQSYEQYF
TRBV19,TRBJ2-5,few,TRBD1,TGTGCCAGTAGTATGGGGGACAGGGTCCAAGAGACCCAGTACTTC,CASSMGDRVQETQYF
TRBV9,TRBJ1-2,NA,TRBD1,TGTGCCAGCAGCGGAGAGGACAGGGTCTATGGCTACACCTTC,CASSGEDRVYGYTF
TRBV29-1,TRBJ1-2,NA,NA,TGCAGCGTTGTAGGTGGGGACGGGGGGCTTGGCTACACCTTC,CSVVGGDGGLGYTF
TRBV24-1,TRBJ1-1,many,NA,TGTGCCACCAGTGATTCAACAGGGTTCACTGAAGCTTTCTTT,CATSDSTGFTEAFF
TRBV9,TRBJ1-1,few,NA,TGTGCCAGCAGCTCCGTACTCAGCCCAAGGGGCACTGAAGCTTTCTTT,CASSSVLSPRGTEAFF
TRBV20-1,TRBJ1-4,NA,TRBD1,TGCAGTGCTAGGGGAACAGGGGAGAGGCGAAAACTGTTTTTT,CSARGTGERRKLFF
TRBV7-9,TRBJ2-6,many,TRBD2,TGTGCCAGCAGTTCACTAGCGGGGGATTCCCCTGGGGCCAACGTCCTGACTTTC,CASSSLAGDSPGANVLTF
TRBV10-3,TRBJ1-5,many,NA,TGTGCCATCAGGATGGGACCGGACCAGCCCCAGCATTTT,CAIRMGPDQPQHF
TRBV7-2,TRBJ1-2,many,NA,TGTGCCAGCAGCTTGTACGGCTATGGCTACACCTTC,CASSLYGYGYTF
TRBV2,TRBJ1-2,many,NA,TGTGCCAGCAGTGAAGGGGGTACCTATGGCTACACCTTC,CASSEGGTYGYTF
TRBV7-8,TRBJ1-5,many,NA,TGTGCCAGCAGCCCGGTCTTTTCCGCAAATCAGCCCCAGCATTTT,CASSPVFSANQPQHF